These T cell receptor beta chains were read from a single sample in a study of CD8 T cells in ankylosing spondylitis. TCRdb re-analysed the 5' RACE reads in MiXCR, keeping a single row per CDR3 protein. The table has around 340,000 distinct CDR3 sequences, roughly 20% seen once. Material: blood, either unsorted or a sorted T cell fraction (not recorded which). These receptors originate from a male donor with ankylosing spondylitis or in good health (not recorded which). The CDR3 runs from the conserved cysteine through the conserved F or W. D genes are given only for firm matches. Expanded clones are given a class, and other clones once, few, many or no size at all.

TRBJ2-7 | . | . | TRBV6-5 | CASSYDSRENEQYF | TGTGCCAGCAGTTACGACAGCAGGGAAAACGAGCAGTACTTC
TRBJ2-7 | TRBD1 | . | TRBV20-1 | CSARRGLTYEQYF | TGCAGTGCTAGGAGGGGGCTGACCTACGAGCAGTACTTC
TRBJ2-5 | TRBD1 | few | TRBV29-1 | CSVISGTGTRETQYF | TGCAGCGTCATCTCCGGGACAGGGACGAGGGAGACCCAGTACTTC
TRBJ1-4 | . | . | TRBV12-3/TRBV12-4 | CASRGSFTNEKLFF | TGTGCCAGCAGAGGGTCTTTCACTAATGAAAAACTGTTTTTT
TRBJ2-5 | . | . | TRBV6-5 | CASSYSTLGETQYF | TGTGCCAGCAGTTACTCGACACTGGGTGAGACCCAGTACTTC
TRBJ2-1 | TRBD2 | few | TRBV4-1 | CASSHQGLASYNEQFF | TGCGCCAGCAGCCATCAGGGACTAGCTTCCTACAATGAGCAGTTCTTC
TRBJ2-3 | TRBD1 | few | TRBV27 | CASTRTRVTGDTDTQYF | TGTGCCAGCACCCGCACCCGTGTGACAGGGGACACAGATACGCAGTATTTT
TRBJ2-7 | . | . | TRBV4-1 | CASSQDPASEQYF | TGCGCCAGCAGCCAAGATCCGGCGAGCGAGCAGTACTTC
TRBJ2-7 | . | . | TRBV20-1 | CSAREGSGGAIYEQYF | TGCAGTGCTAGAGAGGGTAGTGGCGGGGCAATCTACGAGCAGTACTTC
TRBJ2-7 | TRBD1 | . | TRBV7-2 | CASSLGDSGYEQYF | TGTGCCAGCAGCTTAGGGGACAGCGGATACGAGCAGTACTTC